This T cell receptor beta chain originates from a study of cytomegalovirus exposure and HLA in healthy donors. Looking at the study overall: An analysis done earlier identified almost 120 million unique TCR beta sequences from approximately 170 million T cells. Whole-study findings and limits: Reports showed the classifier diagnosing cytomegalovirus status with high specificity and sensitivity. Prior analysis indicated that the majority of TCR beta V segments exhibited productivity approximately 87% or approximately 30% of the time.

Details on this clone: What it binds is not known.

This PCR relied on a set of 60 Vbeta primers and 13 Jbeta primers. Generated by immunoSEQ multiplex PCR, the TCRdb table keeps only in-frame clones and is missing some. The data show around 150,000 clones, approximately 82% seen once. The TCR sequence derives from a man aged 40-49 years in good health and CMV-seronegative. Sequenced: PBMCs.

The CDR3 sequence is CASRRGGEDTIYF. CDR3 in DNA: TGCGCCAGCAGGCGGGGGGGCGAGGACACCATATATTTT. J is TRBJ1-3 and V is TRBV5-1; D might be TRBD1 (6 bases). This CDR3 contains 13 residues. The germline V gene has CDR1 SGHRS and CDR2 YFSETQ. V lost 5 bases and J lost 8, with 14 bases in between.